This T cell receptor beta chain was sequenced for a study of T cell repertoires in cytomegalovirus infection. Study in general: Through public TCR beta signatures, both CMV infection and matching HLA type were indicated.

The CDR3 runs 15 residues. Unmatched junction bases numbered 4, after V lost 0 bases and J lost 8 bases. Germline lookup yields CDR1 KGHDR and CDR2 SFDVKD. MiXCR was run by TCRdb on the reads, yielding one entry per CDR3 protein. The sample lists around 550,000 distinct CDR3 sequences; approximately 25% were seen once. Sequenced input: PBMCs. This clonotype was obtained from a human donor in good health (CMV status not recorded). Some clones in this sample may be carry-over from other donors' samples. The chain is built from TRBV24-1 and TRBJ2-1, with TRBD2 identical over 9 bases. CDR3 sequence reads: CATSDLGSGSYEQFF. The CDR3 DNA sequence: TGTGCCACCAGTGATTTGGGTAGCGGGAGCTATGAGCAGTTCTTC.